The source of this T cell receptor beta chain is a study of regulatory T cells in long-lasting Graves disease. This clonotype was observed many times. Its antigen is currently unknown. Trimming removed 0 bases from V and 5 bases from J, with 13 bases in between. The CDR3 length is 14 residues. Per the germline V gene, CDR1 is GTSNPN and CDR2 is SVGIG (reference sequence). Findings and limits, study-wide: Persistent disease preferred TRBV28, TRBJ1-2 and TRBJ2-5; new disease, TRBV20-1 and TRBJ2-1.

Sample time point: newly diagnosed GD, antithyroid drugs for less than 3 months. Following extraction of RNA from PBMCs, that RNA was used to make the TCR library. Investigators prepared the TCR beta libraries by applying iRepertoire HTBI primers and Arm-PCR of CDR3 regions. TCRdb analysed the multiplex PCR reads with MiXCR anew, one entry per CDR3 protein. Of around 420,000 distinct CDR3 sequences detected, approximately 15% appear once; the ten largest clones hold roughly 8%. These same data were also listed under a study on T cells in Graves' hyperthyroidism and ophthalmopathy.

The sample here was peripheral blood mononuclear cells (PBMCs), taken at new diagnosis, from a patient treated with antithyroid drugs. The source is a woman in her thirties or forties with Graves disease. The chain links TRBV30 to TRBJ1-2; D call uncertain. CDR3 residues: CAWSVAGSPYGYTF. In DNA form, the CDR3 reads TGTGCCTGGAGTGTGGCAGGAAGCCCATATGGCTACACCTTC.